At least ten counts were recorded for the clone carrying this T cell receptor (beta chain). Its antigen is undetermined. V was clipped by 6 bases and J by 3 bases; unmatched bases: 8. There are 15 residues in the CDR3. Germline values: CDR1 MNHEY, CDR2 SMNVEV (reference sequence). The entry originates in a study of neurological immune-mediated disorders. Study context: The disease course was relapsing-remitting in roughly 31 and secondary progressive in 3 of the 34 multiple sclerosis patients.

Study-level results: The study found no CDR3 amino acid sequences shared by expanded clones across subjects, suggesting private repertoires in all groups.

Each TCR transcript was tagged with a 10-nucleotide random UMI during 5'RACE. TCRdb fed the 5' RACE reads into MiXCR, producing one record per CDR3 protein. In the table there are approximately 70,000 distinct CDR3 sequences, approximately 5% of which are singletons. This clonotype was sampled from a woman between 65 and 79 years old with multiple sclerosis. This sequence joins TRBV27 and TRBJ2-7; 10 bases line up with TRBD2. The sequenced material came from PBMCs. The CDR3 DNA sequence: TGTGCCAGCAGCTCCCCTCTAGCGGGGGACTACGAGCAGTACTTC. Protein: CASSSPLAGDYEQYF.